These 18 T cell receptor beta chains came from one sample sequenced in a study of T cells expressing NK-cell markers. TCRdb reprocessed the 5' RACE reads, with one entry per CDR3 protein and no DNA. Recorded for this sample: about 160,000 distinct CDR3 sequences. Input material: blood T cells: a sorted CD56 or NKG2C T cell subset, CD4+ or CD8+ T cells, or bulk PBMC T cells (not recorded which). The receptors shown here come from a man aged 18-69 years in good health.

The chain employs TRBV19 and TRBJ2-7; TCRdb lists TRBD1, though no DNA is available to test this call. This CDR3 is 13 amino acids long. The germline V gene encodes CDR1 LNHDA and CDR2 SQIVND (reference sequence). CDR3 sequence: CASSEQGTYEQYF.

The V gene is TRBV6-5, the J gene TRBJ1-3; with no DNA, the TCRdb D assignment of TRBD1 cannot be verified. The CDR3 has 17 amino acids. The V gene's germline CDR1 is MNHEY and CDR2 SVGAGI. CDR3 residues: CASSYNGQGAAGNTIYF.

The chain recombines TRBV13 with TRBJ2-7; TCRdb selects TRBD2, and the lack of DNA leaves this call unchecked. Germline CDR1 PRHDT, CDR2 FYEKMQ (reference sequence). CDR3 length: 14 residues. CDR3 loop: CASSLGAGNYEQYF.

The chain couples TRBV15 to TRBJ1-6. The V gene's germline CDR1 is LNHNV and CDR2 YYDKDF (reference sequence). The CDR3 loop spans 13 amino acids. This chain's CDR3 is CATSREGDSPLHF.

The chain combines TRBV20-1 with TRBJ2-3; TCRdb indicates TRBD1, and absent DNA this call remains unverified. This CDR3 is 15 amino acids long. CDR1 and CDR2 from the germline V gene are DFQATT and SNEGSKA (reference sequence). The CDR3 protein is CSAGGSGALTDTQYF.

The V gene is TRBV9, the J gene TRBJ2-5; TCRdb indicates TRBD1, and absent DNA this call remains unverified. This CDR3 comprises 15 residues. Germline V lookup: CDR1 SGDLS, CDR2 YYNGEE. The CDR3 sequence: CASSVEHRGSETQYF.

The genes are TRBV20-1 and TRBJ2-7; there is no DNA to check the TCRdb D call of TRBD1. The CDR3 extends over 13 amino acids. CDR1 and CDR2 from the germline V gene are DFQATT and SNEGSKA (reference sequence). The CDR3 sequence: CSAGYREFDEQYF.

The chain carries TRBV5-4 and TRBJ2-2; TCRdb's assignment of TRBD1 cannot be checked, as there is no DNA. CDR1 is SGHNT and CDR2 is YYREEE in the germline V gene (reference sequence). The CDR3 is 16 residues long. CDR3 in amino acids: CASSSPAGAEGGELFF.

CDR3 protein: CASSLGGGLGDTQYF. The gene calls are TRBV7-3 and TRBJ2-3; the TCRdb call, TRBD1, lacks DNA for checking. Germline V gene data show CDR1 as SGHTA and CDR2 as FQGTGA. The CDR3 runs 15 residues.

This chain uses TRBV6-1 with TRBJ2-5; TCRdb's D gene call, TRBD1, goes unchecked for lack of DNA. Germline V gives CDR1 MNHNS, CDR2 SASEGT. The CDR3 extends over 16 amino acids. The CDR3 spells CASSEVGGAEQETQYF.

The chain employs TRBV12-3 or TRBV12-4 and TRBJ1-5. The CDR3 spans 13 residues. The CDR3 sequence is CASSPAGFQPQHF.

The V and J genes are TRBV9 and TRBJ1-1; the TRBD1 assignment by TCRdb is unverifiable without DNA. There are 15 residues in the CDR3. Germline assignment: CDR1 SGDLS and CDR2 YYNGEE. The CDR3 sequence is CASSPQGAVNTEAFF.

The rearrangement links TRBV7-8 to TRBJ2-1; the D call from TCRdb, TRBD2, cannot be confirmed without DNA. The CDR3 is 15 residues long. Germline V gene sequence: CDR1 SGHVS, CDR2 FQNEAQ. The CDR3 loop is CASSFHRGGANEQFF.

The gene calls are TRBV12-3 or TRBV12-4 and TRBJ2-3; checking the TCRdb D call of TRBD2 is not possible without DNA. This CDR3 spans 16 amino acids. CDR3 protein: CAILPGPSGGTDTQYF.

This sequence joins TRBV5-6 and TRBJ2-2; the D gene TCRdb calls, TRBD1, cannot be checked with no DNA. The V gene's germline CDR1 is SGHDT and CDR2 YYEEEE. This CDR3 has 14 amino acids. The CDR3 protein is CASNGGPNTGELFF. Full variable domain (outside the CDR3, taken from reference TRBV5-6 and TRBJ2-2): DAGVTQSPTHLIKTRGQQVTLRCSPKSGHDTVSWYQQALGQGPQFIFQYYEEEERQRGNFPDRFSGHQFPNYSSELNVNALLLGDSALYLCASNGGPNTGELFFGEGSRLTVL.

This sequence joins TRBV4-2 and TRBJ2-7; TCRdb designates TRBD1, a call that cannot be tested without DNA. Germline V gene sequence: CDR1 LGHNA, CDR2 YNFKEQ. The CDR3 consists of 16 residues. This chain's CDR3 is CASSQGTGGDSYEQYF.

The rearrangement uses TRBV6-1 and TRBJ1-2. The germline CDR1 and CDR2 sequences are MNHNS and SASEGT. The CDR3 runs to 12 residues. CDR3 sequence reads: CASRQTSGGYTF.

The chain carries TRBV7-9 and TRBJ2-7. CDR3 length: 15 amino acids. Germline CDR1 is SEHNR and CDR2 is FQNEAQ (reference sequence). CDR3 region: CASSQWSDPRYEQYF.